This T cell receptor (beta chain) comes out of a study of T cell responses to AZD1222 COVID-19 vaccine. Using immunoSEQ multiplex PCR, the repertoire was profiled, and TCRdb retains in-frame clones only, with some absent. Of 75,000 to 100,000 clones listed, about 94% are singletons. After removal of 4 bases from V and 1 base from J, the junction contained 8 bases not matched to a gene. Germline V gives CDR1 SGHRS, CDR2 YFSETQ. The CDR3 runs to 17 residues. As concerns this clone: Its specificity is unknown.

General study points: Females made up more of the donors, who were largely white British, and clonal diversity may have come out too low.

The sample consisted of peripheral blood, taken 28 days after the second AZD1222 dose. This chain uses TRBV5-1 with TRBJ1-3; 10 nucleotides line up with TRBD1. The sequence came from an adult who received the AZD1222 COVID-19 vaccine. CDR3 protein: CASSRDDRGRSGNTIYF. The CDR3 DNA follows: TGCGCCAGCAGCCGCGACGACAGGGGGCGATCTGGAAACACCATATATTTT.